The 13 T cell receptor beta chains presented below share a single source sample, sequenced in a study of cytomegalovirus exposure and HLA in healthy donors (dated by TCRdb to 2015 to 2018). The library was produced with the immunoSEQ multiplex PCR assay. For the multiplex PCR, a mixture combining 60 forward primers for TCR Vbeta segments and 13 reverse primers for TCR Jbeta segments was used. Imported from immuneACCESS, the table was reduced by TCRdb to in-frame sequences with V and J called. These copies leave out some clones; in studies compared against another copy, an unresolved V gene accounts for under half, and the cause of the remainder is not known. Across this sample there are approximately 200,000 clones, with roughly 79% seen only once. The ten biggest clones cover approximately 2.1% of the sample. Sequences were obtained from PBMCs. The receptors were gathered from a man younger than 45 in good health and CMV-seronegative.

This clone was picked up a small number of times. The chain links TRBV30 to TRBJ1-1; the D is unclear. This CDR3 region has 13 residues. V was shortened by 2 bases and J by 1 base, with 8 bases between the two germline ends. The germline gives CDR1 GTSNPN, CDR2 SVGIG (reference sequence). In DNA form, the CDR3 reads TGTGCCTGGAGTCTTGGAGGGAACACTGAAGCTTTCTTT. It specifies CAWSLGGNTEAFF. Complete variable domain (other parts from reference TRBV30 and TRBJ1-1): SQTIHQWPATLVQPVGSPLSLECTVEGTSNPNLYWYRQAAGRGLQLLFYSVGIGQISSEVPQNLSASRPQDRQFILSSKKLLLSDSGFYLCAWSLGGNTEAFFGQGTRLTVV.

This clone has only a few counts. The rearrangement links TRBV6-1 to TRBJ1-1, with D hard to call. CDR1 and CDR2 from the germline V gene are MNHNS and SASEGT. V lost 10 bases and J 4 bases, leaving 19 bases between the germline ends. This CDR3 region has 14 residues. The CDR3 protein is CATLARDLGTEAFF. Here the CDR3 DNA reads TGTGCCACCTTGGCCCGGGATCTCGGCACTGAAGCTTTCTTT.

This sequence joins TRBV13 and TRBJ2-3, with D possibly matching TRBD2 (5 bases). V was trimmed by 5 bases and J by 0 bases, leaving 18 bases between them. CDR1 is PRHDT and CDR2 is FYEKMQ in the germline V gene (reference sequence). This CDR3 has 17 residues. The CDR3 coding sequence is TGTGCCAGCAGCCCCCTTCCTGTTAGCGCAAGCACAGATACGCAGTATTTT. It is translated as CASSPLPVSASTDTQYF.

The V and J genes are TRBV5-8 and TRBJ1-3, with D perhaps matching TRBD1 (6 bases). The CDR3 totals 13 residues. V was trimmed by 3 bases and J by 7 bases, leaving 11 bases between them. In germline, CDR1 is SGHTS, CDR2 YDEGEE. The CDR3 reads CASSSHRVNTIYF. DNA for the CDR3: TGTGCCAGCAGCTCTCACAGGGTGAACACCATATATTTT.

This rearrangement joins TRBV5-1 to TRBJ1-5; 9 nucleotides agree with TRBD1. Germline lookup yields CDR1 SGHRS and CDR2 YFSETQ. The V segment lost 4 bases and the J segment 6 bases; nucleotides outside the gene matches: 5. The CDR3 is 14 residues long. Written as DNA, the CDR3 is TGCGCCAGCAGCCCGGGGACAGGGTTTCAGCCCCAGCATTTT. The encoded protein is CASSPGTGFQPQHF.

This chain links TRBV10-1 with TRBJ1-1, with D tentatively TRBD1 (5 bases). The CDR3 is made up of 16 amino acids. Germline V lookup: CDR1 WNHNN, CDR2 SYGVQD (reference sequence). V lost 0 bases and J lost 11, with 22 bases in between. CDR3 loop: CASSESGKGALVEAFF. The CDR3, as DNA: TGCGCCAGCAGTGAGTCGGGAAAAGGGGCCCTAGTGGAGGCTTTCTTT.

The V call is TRBV11-2, the J call TRBJ2-1; 8 nucleotides agree with TRBD2. CDR1 and CDR2 (germline): SGHAT, FQNNGV. The CDR3 loop spans 14 amino acids. Trimming at V came to 3 bases and at J to 2 bases, leaving 0 bases not matched to a gene. CDR3 in amino acids: CASSFSGTYNEQFF. CDR3 DNA: TGTGCCAGCAGCTTTAGCGGGACCTACAATGAGCAGTTCTTC.

In regard to this clone: Additional DNA sequences in this sample encode the identical CDR3. The rearrangement joins TRBV4-1 to TRBJ1-5; D remains ambiguous. The CDR3 covers 13 residues. From germline, CDR1 is MGHRA and CDR2 YSYEKL. V gave up 3 bases and J gave up 4 bases, with 7 bases separating them. The CDR3 region has the DNA TGCGCCAGCAGCCATGGAGGGAATCAGCCCCAGCATTTT. Its translation is CASSHGGNQPQHF.

The V gene is TRBV7-2, the J gene TRBJ2-7, with a possible D match to TRBD2 (6 bases). V gave up 0 bases and J gave up 3 bases, with 18 bases separating them. CDR3 length: 17 residues. Germline-derived CDR1 and CDR2 are SGHTA and FQGNSA. This CDR3 is CASSLAAVLAPNYEQYF. CDR3 DNA sequence: TGTGCCAGCAGCTTAGCGGCGGTGCTAGCGCCGAACTACGAGCAGTACTTC.

The chain uses TRBV28 and TRBJ1-1, with 8 bases identical to TRBD1. Germline CDR1 and CDR2: MDHEN and SYDVKM. V was pared by 8 bases and J by 0 bases, with 5 bases of the junction left unmatched. This CDR3 has 14 amino acids. Here the CDR3 reads CASVQGAMNTEAFF. Here the CDR3 DNA reads TGTGCCAGCGTCCAGGGGGCTATGAACACTGAAGCTTTCTTT.

The chain couples TRBV11-2 to TRBJ1-4; 8 nucleotides align to TRBD1. The germline gives CDR1 SGHAT, CDR2 FQNNGV. The CDR3 is 15 amino acids. V trimming: 5 bases; J trimming: 7 bases; junction bases outside the gene matches: 9. The CDR3 DNA reads as TGTGCCAGCAGCCGTGACAGGGGAGGGGGTGAAAAACTGTTTTTT. Translation gives CASSRDRGGGEKLFF.

This clone was seen ten or more times. The chain couples TRBV6-6 to TRBJ1-4; D possibly corresponds to TRBD1 (6 bases). CDR1 and CDR2 (germline): MNHNY, SVGAGI (reference sequence). The CDR3 has 15 amino acids. Trimming pared 6 bases from V and 1 base from J, leaving 12 bases between. The CDR3 DNA is TGTGCCAGCAGGGCCCTAGGGGGAACTAATGAAAAACTGTTTTTT. It translates to CASRALGGTNEKLFF.

In DNA, the CDR3 is TGTGCCAGCAGGGGACAGGGAGAAGGCTACACCTTC. It codes for CASRGQGEGYTF. This chain uses TRBV2 with TRBJ1-2, with 9 bases fitting TRBD1. Germline V lookup: CDR1 SNHLY, CDR2 FYNNEI. This CDR3 spans 12 amino acids. The J segment lost 8 bases and the V segment lost 6 bases, leaving 4 bases of the junction unmatched.